The T cell receptor beta chain described here comes from a study of blood T cell repertoires in COVID-19. Study at large: The United States, Italy and Spain supplied acute and convalescent COVID-19 samples.

Authors' analysis steps: Nucleated cell number was recorded as an estimate derived from reference gene primer amplification. Some clones are missing from TCRdb's copy, which holds only in-frame ones; the method was immunoSEQ multiplex PCR. V, J and clone size reflect that table, while D and trimming were determined from the DNA. The sample lists over 200,000 clones, over 80% occurring once. V lost 3 bases, J lost 9 bases, and 10 bases stayed unmatched. CDR3 size: 15 residues. The germline V gene has CDR1 KGHSH and CDR2 LQKENI. The participants were between roughly 18 and 89 years old and came from about two dozen US areas.

This receptor was obtained from a woman aged 25 to 39 who had been exposed to COVID-19. Sequencing input: PBMCs or T cells enriched from blood (not recorded which). The chain recombines TRBV18 with TRBJ2-1; 8 nucleotides line up with TRBD2. Here the CDR3 DNA reads TGTGCCAGCTCACCGGGGCGGGAGGTATACCTTGAGCAGTTCTTC. It codes for CASSPGREVYLEQFF.